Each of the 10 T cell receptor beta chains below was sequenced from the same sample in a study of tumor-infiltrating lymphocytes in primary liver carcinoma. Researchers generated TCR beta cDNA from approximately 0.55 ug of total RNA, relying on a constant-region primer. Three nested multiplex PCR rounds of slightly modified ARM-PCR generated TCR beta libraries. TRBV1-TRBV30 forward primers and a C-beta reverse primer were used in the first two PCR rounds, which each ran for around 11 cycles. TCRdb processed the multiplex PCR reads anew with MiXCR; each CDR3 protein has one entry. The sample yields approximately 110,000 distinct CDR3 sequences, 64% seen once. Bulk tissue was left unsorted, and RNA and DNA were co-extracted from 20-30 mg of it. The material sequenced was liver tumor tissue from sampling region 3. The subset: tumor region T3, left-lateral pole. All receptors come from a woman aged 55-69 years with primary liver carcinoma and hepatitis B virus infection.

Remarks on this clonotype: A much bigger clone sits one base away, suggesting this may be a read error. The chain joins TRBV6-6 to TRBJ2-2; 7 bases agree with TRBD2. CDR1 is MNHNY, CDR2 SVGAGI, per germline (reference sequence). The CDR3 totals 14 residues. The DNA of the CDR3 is TGTGCCACCCAACCGGGGGGACCCCCCGGGGAGCCGTTTTTT. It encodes CATQPGGPPGEPFF.

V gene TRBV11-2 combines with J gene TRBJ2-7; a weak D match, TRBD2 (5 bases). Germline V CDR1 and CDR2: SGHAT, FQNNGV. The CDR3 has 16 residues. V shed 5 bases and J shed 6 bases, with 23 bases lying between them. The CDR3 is CASSRGGRTSGSEQYF. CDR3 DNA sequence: TGTGCCAGCAGCCGCGGCGGTAGGACCTCGGGAAGCGAGCAGTACTTC.

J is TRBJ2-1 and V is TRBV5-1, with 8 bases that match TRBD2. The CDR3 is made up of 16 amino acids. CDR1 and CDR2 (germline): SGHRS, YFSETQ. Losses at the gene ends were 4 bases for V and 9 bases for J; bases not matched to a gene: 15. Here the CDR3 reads CASSPRGAGAGGEQFF. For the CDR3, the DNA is TGCGCCAGCAGCCCCCGGGGAGCGGGAGCAGGAGGTGAGCAGTTCTTC.

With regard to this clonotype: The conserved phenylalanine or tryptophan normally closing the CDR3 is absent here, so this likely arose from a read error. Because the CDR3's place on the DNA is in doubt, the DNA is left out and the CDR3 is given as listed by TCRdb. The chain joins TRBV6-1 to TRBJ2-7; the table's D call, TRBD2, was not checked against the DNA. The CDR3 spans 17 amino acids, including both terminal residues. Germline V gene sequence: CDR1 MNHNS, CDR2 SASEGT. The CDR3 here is CASSEVTYGSLSYEQYL.

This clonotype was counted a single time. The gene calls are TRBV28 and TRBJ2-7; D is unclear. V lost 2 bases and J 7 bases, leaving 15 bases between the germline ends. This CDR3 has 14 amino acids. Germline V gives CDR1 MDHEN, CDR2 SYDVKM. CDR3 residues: CASSLIKSSQEQYF. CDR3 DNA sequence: TGTGCCAGCAGTTTAATTAAGAGTTCCCAGGAGCAGTACTTC.

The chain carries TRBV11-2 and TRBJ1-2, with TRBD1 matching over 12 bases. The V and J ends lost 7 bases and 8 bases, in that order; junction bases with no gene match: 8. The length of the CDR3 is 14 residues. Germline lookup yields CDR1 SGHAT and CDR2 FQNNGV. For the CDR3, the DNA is TGTGCCAGCAACCTCGGGACAGGGGGCGAAGGCTACACCTTC. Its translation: CASNLGTGGEGYTF.

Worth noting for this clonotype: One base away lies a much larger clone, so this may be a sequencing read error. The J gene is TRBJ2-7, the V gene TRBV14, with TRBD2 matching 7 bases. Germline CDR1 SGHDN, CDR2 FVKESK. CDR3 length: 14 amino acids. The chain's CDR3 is CANSRSGAGYEQYF. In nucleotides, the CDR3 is TGTGCCAACAGCCGCAGCGGGGCGGGCTACGAGCAGTACTTC.

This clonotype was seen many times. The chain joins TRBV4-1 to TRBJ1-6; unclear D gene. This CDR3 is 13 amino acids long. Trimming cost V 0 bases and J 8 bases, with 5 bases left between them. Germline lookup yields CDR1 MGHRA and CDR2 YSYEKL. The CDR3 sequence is CASSQDNYSPLHF. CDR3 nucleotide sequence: TGCGCCAGCAGCCAAGATAATTATTCACCCCTCCACTTT.

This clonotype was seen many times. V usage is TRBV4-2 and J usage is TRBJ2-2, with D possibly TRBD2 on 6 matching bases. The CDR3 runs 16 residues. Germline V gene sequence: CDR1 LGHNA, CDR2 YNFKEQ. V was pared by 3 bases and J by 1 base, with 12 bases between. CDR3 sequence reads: CASSHMGLKNTGELFF. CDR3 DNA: TGTGCCAGCAGCCATATGGGACTCAAGAACACCGGGGAGCTGTTTTTT.

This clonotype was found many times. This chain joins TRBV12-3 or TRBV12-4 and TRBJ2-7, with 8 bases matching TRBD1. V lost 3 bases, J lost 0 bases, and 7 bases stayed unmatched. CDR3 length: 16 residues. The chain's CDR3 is CASSFWSGGNSYEQYF. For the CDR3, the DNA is TGTGCCAGCAGTTTTTGGTCAGGGGGCAACTCCTACGAGCAGTACTTC.